This passage covers 4 T cell receptor beta chains from one sample sequenced in a study of cytomegalovirus exposure and HLA in healthy donors. The PCR used 60 Vbeta and 13 Jbeta primers. Clones were sequenced by immunoSEQ multiplex PCR, and TCRdb holds only the in-frame ones, with some missing. The sample has some 120,000 clones; around 75% are singletons. Sample: PBMCs. These receptor sequences come from a young woman in good health and CMV-seronegative.

This clone appeared once. The CDR3 nucleotides are TGTGCCAGCAGCTCGCGGGGAGGGTCTAGCGGGGCAGATACGCAGTATTTT. Its translation is CASSSRGGSSGADTQYF. V usage is TRBV28 and J usage is TRBJ2-3; the match to TRBD2 covers 9 bases. The CDR3 covers 17 residues. The junction had 14 bases not matched to a gene; V was cut back by 6 bases and J by 4 bases. Germline CDR1 reads MDHEN; CDR2 reads SYDVKM.

The rearrangement joins TRBV7-2 to TRBJ1-2, with D perhaps matching TRBD1 (6 bases). Trimming removed 1 base from V and 4 bases from J, with 10 bases in between. Germline loops: CDR1 SGHTA, CDR2 FQGNSA. The CDR3 sequence is 14 residues long. The CDR3 region is CASSLEARGYGYTF. The CDR3 nucleotides read TGTGCCAGCAGCTTAGAAGCCAGGGGCTATGGCTACACCTTC. Combining the CDR3 with reference TRBV7-2 and TRBJ1-2 gives the whole variable domain GAGVSQSPSNKVTEKGKDVELRCDPISGHTALYWYRQSLGQGLEFLIYFQGNSAPDKSGLPSDRFSAERTGGSVSTLTIQRTQQEDSAVYLCASSLEARGYGYTFGSGTRLTVV.

This clone was found once. This chain links TRBV29-1 with TRBJ2-1, with 10 nucleotides matching TRBD2. This CDR3 comprises 15 residues. From germline, CDR1 is SQVTM and CDR2 ANQGSEA. V gave up 2 bases and J gave up 9 bases; unmatched junction bases: 10. The CDR3: CSVEWSGGANGEQFF. In DNA, the CDR3 is TGCAGCGTTGAATGGAGCGGGGGGGCTAACGGTGAGCAGTTCTTC.

The chain uses TRBV5-6 and TRBJ2-7; TRBD1 agrees at 7 bases. The CDR3 is made up of 14 amino acids. The germline V gene has CDR1 SGHDT and CDR2 YYEEEE. V lost 2 bases to trimming and J lost 3 bases; unmatched junction nucleotides: 5. CDR3 sequence: CASSFGTANYEQYF. DNA for the CDR3: TGTGCCAGCAGCTTCGGGACAGCAAACTACGAGCAGTACTTC.